A selection of T cell receptor beta chains follows, all from one sample in a study of shared clonotypes between healthy human individuals. Profiled with immunoSEQ multiplex PCR; TCRdb holds only in-frame clones, not every one. The sample has approximately 2.5 million clones, more than 85% seen once; the top ten hold roughly 0.36%. Sequenced sample: naive CD4+ T cells from PBMCs. The receptor set was obtained from a man aged 18 to 35 in good health. Some clones in this sample may be carry-over from other donors' samples. Each CDR3 is given with its conserved first and last residue. D genes are given only for firm matches. Size tells how often a clone was seen (once, few, many) or the class of an expanded clone, and some rows leave it out.

d_gene | abundance | j_gene | v_gene | CDR3nt | CDR3aa
TRBD2 | . | TRBJ2-2 | TRBV13 | TGTGCCAGCAGCTTAGAACTAGCGGGAAACACCGGGGAGCTGTTTTTT | CASSLELAGNTGELFF
TRBD2 | . | TRBJ2-3 | TRBV19 | TGTGCCAGTAGTATGATCGCGGGAGCGCAGTATTTT | CASSMIAGAQYF
. | few | TRBJ1-1 | TRBV19 | TGTGCCAGTAGTATGAGGGTGGGCACTGAAGCTTTCTTT | CASSMRVGTEAFF
. | . | TRBJ2-7 | TRBV7-3 | TGTGCCAGCAGCTTAACGTCGGGGAGTAACTACGAGCAGTACTTC | CASSLTSGSNYEQYF
. | . | TRBJ1-5 | TRBV28 | TGTGCCAGCAGTTTATGGACGGGGAATCAGCCCCAGCATTTT | CASSLWTGNQPQHF
TRBD1 | . | TRBJ2-7 | TRBV29-1 | TGCAGCGTCCGAGGGGGCCGGACAGAGAACTACGAGCAGTACTTC | CSVRGGRTENYEQYF
. | . | TRBJ1-2 | TRBV6-6 | TGTGCCAGCAGTTACGGGGGAGACTATGGCTACACCTTC | CASSYGGDYGYTF
. | . | TRBJ1-5 | TRBV5-1 | TGCGCCAGCAGCCCGATTGGGGATCAGCCCCAGCATTTT | CASSPIGDQPQHF
TRBD1 | . | TRBJ1-6 | TRBV10-3 | TGTGCCATCAGTGACGGACAGGGGGATTCACCCCTCCACTTT | CAISDGQGDSPLHF
TRBD2 | once | TRBJ2-7 | TRBV30 | TGTGCCTGGAGTGAACCGGGACTAGCTCCCAGCGAGCAGTACTTC | CAWSEPGLAPSEQYF
. | once | TRBJ1-1 | TRBV25-1 | TGTGCCAGCAGTGAATATACTGGACAGTCGACTGAAGCTTTCTTT | CASSEYTGQSTEAFF
. | . | TRBJ2-1 | TRBV9 | TGTGCCAGCAGCGTCGTGGGATCCTACAATGAGCAGTTCTTC | CASSVVGSYNEQFF
. | once | TRBJ2-5 | TRBV6-5 | TGTGCCAGCAGAAGGGACGGGTTCCAAGAGACCCAGTACTTC | CASRRDGFQETQYF
TRBD1 | . | TRBJ2-7 | TRBV5-1 | TGCGCCAGCAGCTTGGACAGGGGAAACGAGCAGTACTTC | CASSLDRGNEQYF
TRBD1 | . | TRBJ1-2 | TRBV28 | TGTGCCAGCAGGCGACAGGGCTCCAACTATGGCTACACCTTC | CASRRQGSNYGYTF
. | . | TRBJ2-1 | TRBV7-8 | TGTGCCAGTACAGGCCGACACAATGAGCAGTTCTTC | CASTGRHNEQFF
. | . | TRBJ2-5 | TRBV5-1 | TGCGCCAGCAGCCAGACCACGGAGGAGACCCAGTACTTC | CASSQTTEETQYF
. | . | TRBJ1-5 | TRBV5-5 | TGTGCCAGCAGCTTCGAATGGAGCAATCAGCCCCAGCATTTT | CASSFEWSNQPQHF
. | . | TRBJ2-5 | TRBV2 | TGTGCCAGCAGTGTCCTACGAGAGACCCAGTACTTC | CASSVLRETQYF
. | . | TRBJ1-4 | TRBV19 | TGTGCCAGTAGCAAAATTCCGCGCGTCAGGGCGAATGAAAAACTGTTTTTT | CASSKIPRVRANEKLFF
. | . | TRBJ2-3 | TRBV30 | TGTGCCTGGAGTGTACTTGGGGGGAGAGGCACAGATACGCAGTATTTT | CAWSVLGGRGTDTQYF
TRBD2 | . | TRBJ2-3 | TRBV19 | TGTGCCAGTAGTATTACTAGCGGCGGAGATACGCAGTATTTT | CASSITSGGDTQYF
TRBD1 | . | TRBJ1-2 | TRBV7-2 | TGTGCCAGCAGCATCCGACAGGGGGGTGGCTACACCTTC | CASSIRQGGGYTF
. | . | TRBJ2-2 | TRBV6-1 | TGTGCCAGCAGGAGGGAGGCTCGTGACACCGGGGAGCTGTTTTTT | CASRREARDTGELFF
. | . | TRBJ1-2 | TRBV6-6 | TGTGCCAGCAGGACGTTTACAGGGACCCTATATAGTACCTTC | CASRTFTGTLYSTF
. | . | TRBJ1-1 | TRBV9 | TGTGCCAGCAGCGTCCTGGAACGGACTGAAGCTTTCTTT | CASSVLERTEAFF
. | . | TRBJ2-2 | TRBV2 | TGTGCCAGCAGTCGGGACTACACCGGGGAGCTGTTTTTT | CASSRDYTGELFF